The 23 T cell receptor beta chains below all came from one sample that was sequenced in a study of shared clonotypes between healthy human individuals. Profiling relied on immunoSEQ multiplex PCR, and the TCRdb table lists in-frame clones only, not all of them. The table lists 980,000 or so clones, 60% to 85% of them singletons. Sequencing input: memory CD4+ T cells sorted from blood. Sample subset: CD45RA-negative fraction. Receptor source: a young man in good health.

The CDR3 region is CASSSRQGADTQYF. For the CDR3, the DNA is TGCGCCAGCAGCTCCCGACAGGGCGCAGATACGCAGTATTTT. This sequence joins TRBV5-1 and TRBJ2-3; 7 nucleotides agree with TRBD1. Germline V gives CDR1 SGHRS, CDR2 YFSETQ. This CDR3 contains 14 residues. Trimming took 3 bases from V and 4 from J; bases not matched to a gene: 5.

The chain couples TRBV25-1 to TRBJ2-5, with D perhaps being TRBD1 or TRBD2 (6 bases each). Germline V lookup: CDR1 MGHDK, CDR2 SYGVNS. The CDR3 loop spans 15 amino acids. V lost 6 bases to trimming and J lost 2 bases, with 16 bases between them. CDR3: CASRLGGSDQETQYF. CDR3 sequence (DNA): TGTGCCAGCAGGCTAGGGGGGTCTGATCAAGAGACCCAGTACTTC.

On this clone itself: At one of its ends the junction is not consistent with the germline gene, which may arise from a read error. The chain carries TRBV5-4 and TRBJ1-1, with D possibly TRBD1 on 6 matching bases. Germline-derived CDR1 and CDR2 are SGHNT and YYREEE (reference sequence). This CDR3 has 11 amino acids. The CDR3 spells CASSFEGGPVF. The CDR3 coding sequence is TGTGCCAGCAGCTTCGAGGGGGGCCCCGTCTTT.

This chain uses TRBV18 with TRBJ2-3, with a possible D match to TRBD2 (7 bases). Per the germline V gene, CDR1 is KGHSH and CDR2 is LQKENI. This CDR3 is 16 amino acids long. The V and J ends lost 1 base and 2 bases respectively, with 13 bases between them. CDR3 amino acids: CASSPRGGANTDTQYF. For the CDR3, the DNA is TGTGCCAGCTCACCACGGGGGGGGGCCAACACAGATACGCAGTATTTT.

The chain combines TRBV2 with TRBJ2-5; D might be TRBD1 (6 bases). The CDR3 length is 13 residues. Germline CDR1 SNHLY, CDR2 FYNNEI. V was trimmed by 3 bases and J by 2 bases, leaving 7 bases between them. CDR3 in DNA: TGTGCCAGCAGTGACGACAGGCAAGAGACCCAGTACTTC. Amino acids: CASSDDRQETQYF.

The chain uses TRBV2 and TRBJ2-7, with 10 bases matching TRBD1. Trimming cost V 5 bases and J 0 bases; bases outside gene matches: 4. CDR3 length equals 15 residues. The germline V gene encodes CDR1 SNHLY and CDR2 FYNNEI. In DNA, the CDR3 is TGTGCCAGCAGTTATGACAGGGGGCTCTCCTACGAGCAGTACTTC. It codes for CASSYDRGLSYEQYF. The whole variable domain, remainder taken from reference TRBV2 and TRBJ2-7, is EPEVTQTPSHQVTQMGQEVILRCVPISNHLYFYWYRQILGQKVEFLVSFYNNEISEKSEIFDDQFSVERPDGSNFTLKIRSTKLEDSAMYFCASSYDRGLSYEQYFGPGTRLTVT.

CDR3 region: CASRRDLYYEQYF. In nucleotides, the CDR3 is TGTGCCAGCCGCCGGGACTTATACTACGAGCAGTACTTC. The rearrangement links TRBV27 to TRBJ2-7; tentatively, D is TRBD2 (6 bases). Germline loops: CDR1 MNHEY, CDR2 SMNVEV (reference sequence). The CDR3 extends over 13 amino acids. Trimming removed 8 bases from V and 3 bases from J, with 14 bases in between.

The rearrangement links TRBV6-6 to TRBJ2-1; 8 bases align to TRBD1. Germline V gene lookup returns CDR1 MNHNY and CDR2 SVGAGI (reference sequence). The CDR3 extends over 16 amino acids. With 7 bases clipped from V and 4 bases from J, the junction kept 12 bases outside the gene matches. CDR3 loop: CASTRTGRTQYNEQFF. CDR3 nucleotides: TGTGCCAGCACCCGGACAGGGAGGACGCAATACAATGAGCAGTTCTTC.

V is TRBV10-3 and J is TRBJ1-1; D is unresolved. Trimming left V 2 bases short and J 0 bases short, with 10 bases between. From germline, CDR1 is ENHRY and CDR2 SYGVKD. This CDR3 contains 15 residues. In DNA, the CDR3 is TGTGCCATCAGTGAGGGGCAGCTCATGAACACTGAAGCTTTCTTT. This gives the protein CAISEGQLMNTEAFF.

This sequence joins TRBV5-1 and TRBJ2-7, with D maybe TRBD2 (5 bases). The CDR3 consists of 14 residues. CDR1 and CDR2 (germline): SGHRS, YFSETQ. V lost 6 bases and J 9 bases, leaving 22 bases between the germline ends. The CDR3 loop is CASTPSSSDRVQYF. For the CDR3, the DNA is TGCGCCAGCACCCCCAGTAGTAGCGATAGGGTGCAGTACTTC. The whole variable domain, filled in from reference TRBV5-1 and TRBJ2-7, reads KAGVTQTPRYLIKTRGQQVTLSCSPISGHRSVSWYQQTPGQGLQFLFEYFSETQRNKGNFPGRFSGRQFSNSRSEMNVSTLELGDSALYLCASTPSSSDRVQYFGPGTRLTVT.

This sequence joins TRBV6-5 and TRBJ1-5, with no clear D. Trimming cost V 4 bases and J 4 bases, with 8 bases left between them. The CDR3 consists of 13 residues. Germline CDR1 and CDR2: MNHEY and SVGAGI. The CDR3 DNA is TGTGCCAGCAGTTTGGCGGGGAATCAGCCCCAGCATTTT. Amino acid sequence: CASSLAGNQPQHF.

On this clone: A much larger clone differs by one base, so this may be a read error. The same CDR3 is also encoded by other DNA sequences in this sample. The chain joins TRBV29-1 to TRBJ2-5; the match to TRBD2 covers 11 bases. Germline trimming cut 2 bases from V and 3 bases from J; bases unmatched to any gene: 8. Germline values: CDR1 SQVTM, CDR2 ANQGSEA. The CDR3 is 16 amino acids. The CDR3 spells CSVESFGTSGKETQYF. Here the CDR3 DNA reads TGCAGCGTTGAAAGTTTTGGGACTAGCGGAAAAGAGACCCAGTACTTC. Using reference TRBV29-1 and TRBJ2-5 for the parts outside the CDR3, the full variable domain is SAVISQKPSRDICQRGTSLTIQCQVDSQVTMMFWYRQQPGQSLTLIATANQGSEATYESGFVIDKFPISRPNLTFSTLTVSNMSPEDSSIYLCSVESFGTSGKETQYFGPGTRLLVL.

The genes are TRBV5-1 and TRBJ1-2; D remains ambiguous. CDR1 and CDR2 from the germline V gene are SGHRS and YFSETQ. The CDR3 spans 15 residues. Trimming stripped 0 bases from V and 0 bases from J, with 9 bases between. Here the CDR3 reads CASSLGRTTNYGYTF. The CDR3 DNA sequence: TGCGCCAGCAGCTTGGGGCGGACTACTAACTATGGCTACACCTTC. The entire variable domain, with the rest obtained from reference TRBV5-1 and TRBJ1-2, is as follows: KAGVTQTPRYLIKTRGQQVTLSCSPISGHRSVSWYQQTPGQGLQFLFEYFSETQRNKGNFPGRFSGRQFSNSRSEMNVSTLELGDSALYLCASSLGRTTNYGYTFGSGTRLTVV.

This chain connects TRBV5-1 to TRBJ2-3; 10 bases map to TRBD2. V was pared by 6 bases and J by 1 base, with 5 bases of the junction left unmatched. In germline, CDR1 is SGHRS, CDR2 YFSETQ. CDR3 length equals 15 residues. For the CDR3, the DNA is TGCGCCAGCATGAGGAGCGGGAGGGGCACAGATACGCAGTATTTT. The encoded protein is CASMRSGRGTDTQYF.

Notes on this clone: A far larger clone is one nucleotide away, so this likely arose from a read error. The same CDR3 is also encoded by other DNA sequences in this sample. CDR3: CASSSQVNTEAFF. CDR3 nucleotide sequence: TGTGCCAGCAGCTCACAGGTGAACACTGAAGCTTTCTTT. This chain uses TRBV5-4 with TRBJ1-1, with a tentative D call TRBD1 (5 bases). Germline V gene lookup returns CDR1 SGHNT and CDR2 YYREEE (reference sequence). V gave up 3 bases and J gave up 0 bases, with 6 bases separating them. This CDR3 is built from 13 residues.

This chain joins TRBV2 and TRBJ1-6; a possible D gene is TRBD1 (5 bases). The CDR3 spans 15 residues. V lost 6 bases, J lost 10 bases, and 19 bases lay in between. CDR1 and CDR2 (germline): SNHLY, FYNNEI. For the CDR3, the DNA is TGTGCCAGCAGAGCAGGGACCAGTTCGTTATCACCCCTCCACTTT. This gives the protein CASRAGTSSLSPLHF.

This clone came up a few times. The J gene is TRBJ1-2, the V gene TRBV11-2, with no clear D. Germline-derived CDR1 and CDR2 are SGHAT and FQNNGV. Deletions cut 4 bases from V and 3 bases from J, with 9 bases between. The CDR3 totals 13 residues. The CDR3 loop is CASSSGLDYGYTF. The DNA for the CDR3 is TGTGCCAGCAGCTCTGGTTTAGACTATGGCTACACCTTC. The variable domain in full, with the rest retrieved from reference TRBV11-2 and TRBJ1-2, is EAGVAQSPRYKIIEKRQSVAFWCNPISGHATLYWYQQILGQGPKLLIQFQNNGVVDDSQLPKDRFSAERLKGVDSTLKIQPAKLEDSAVYLCASSSGLDYGYTFGSGTRLTVV.

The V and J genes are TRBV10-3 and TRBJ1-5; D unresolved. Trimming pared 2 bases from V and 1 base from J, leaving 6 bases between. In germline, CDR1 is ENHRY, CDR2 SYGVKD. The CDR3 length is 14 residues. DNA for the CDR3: TGTGCCATCAGTGAGCTGGGGAGCAATCAGCCCCAGCATTTT. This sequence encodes CAISELGSNQPQHF.

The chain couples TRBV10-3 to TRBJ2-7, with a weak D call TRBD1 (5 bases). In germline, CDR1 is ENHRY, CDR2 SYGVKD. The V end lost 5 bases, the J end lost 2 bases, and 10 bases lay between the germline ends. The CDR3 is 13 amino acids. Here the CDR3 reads CAISSDSTYEQYF. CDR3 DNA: TGTGCCATCAGTTCCGACAGCACCTACGAGCAGTACTTC.

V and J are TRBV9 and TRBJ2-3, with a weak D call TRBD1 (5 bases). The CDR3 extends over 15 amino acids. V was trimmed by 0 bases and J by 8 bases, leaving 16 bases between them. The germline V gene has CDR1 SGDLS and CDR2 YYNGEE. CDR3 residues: CASSVVDSHLGTQYF. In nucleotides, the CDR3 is TGTGCCAGCAGCGTAGTTGACAGCCATCTTGGTACGCAGTATTTT.

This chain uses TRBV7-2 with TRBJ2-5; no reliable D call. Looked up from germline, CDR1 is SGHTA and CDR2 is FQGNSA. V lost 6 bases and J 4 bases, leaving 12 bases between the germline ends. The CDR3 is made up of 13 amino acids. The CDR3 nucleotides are TGTGCCAGCAGAAAGGGCCCCGGAGAGACCCAGTACTTC. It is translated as CASRKGPGETQYF.

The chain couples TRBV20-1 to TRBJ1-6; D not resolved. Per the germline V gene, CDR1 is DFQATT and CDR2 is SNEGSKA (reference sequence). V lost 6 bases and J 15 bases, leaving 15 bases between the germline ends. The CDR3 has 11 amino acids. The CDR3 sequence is CSATGPEGLHF. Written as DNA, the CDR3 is TGCAGTGCCACCGGCCCGGAGGGCCTCCACTTT.

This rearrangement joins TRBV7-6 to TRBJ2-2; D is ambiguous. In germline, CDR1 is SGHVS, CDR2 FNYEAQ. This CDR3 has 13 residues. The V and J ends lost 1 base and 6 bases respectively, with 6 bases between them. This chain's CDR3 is CASSLVGSGELFF. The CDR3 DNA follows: TGTGCCAGCAGCTTAGTGGGGTCCGGGGAGCTGTTTTTT. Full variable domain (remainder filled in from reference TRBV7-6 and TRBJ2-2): GAGVSQSPRYKVTKRGQDVALRCDPISGHVSLYWYRQALGQGPEFLTYFNYEAQQDKSGLPNDRFSAERPEGSISTLTIQRTEQRDSAMYRCASSLVGSGELFFGEGSRLTVL.